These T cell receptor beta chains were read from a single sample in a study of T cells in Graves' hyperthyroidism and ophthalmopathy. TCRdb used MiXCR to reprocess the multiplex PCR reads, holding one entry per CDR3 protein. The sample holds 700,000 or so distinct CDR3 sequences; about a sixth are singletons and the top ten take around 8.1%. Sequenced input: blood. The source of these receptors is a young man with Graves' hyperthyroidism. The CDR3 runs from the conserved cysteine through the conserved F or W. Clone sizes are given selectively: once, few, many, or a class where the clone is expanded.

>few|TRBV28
CASSTRGPRGSYNEQFF
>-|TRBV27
CASSEGTGPVYEQYF
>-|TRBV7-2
CASSYGRGRNYGYTF
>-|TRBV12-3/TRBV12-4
CASRPSAVPYGYTF
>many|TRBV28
CASSLSLGTVYEQFF
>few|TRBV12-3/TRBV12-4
CASSFSRSKNIQYF
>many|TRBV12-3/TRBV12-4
CASSLRQGDTGELFF
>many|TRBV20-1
CSASKTRGKETQYF
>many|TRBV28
CAIQTSGVDYGYTF
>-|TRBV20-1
CSAASGATGDTQYF
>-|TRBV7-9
CASSIGTNSGNTIYF
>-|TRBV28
CASSLGMEKLFF
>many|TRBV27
CATRGGLTGSQETQYF
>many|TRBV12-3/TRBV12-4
CASSLAGLFSEQYF
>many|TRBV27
CASRGTRGAYYNEQFF
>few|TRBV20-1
CSAKVLGQETQYF
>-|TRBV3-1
CASSSERDGSYEQYF
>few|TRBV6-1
CASRTTSGGTGELFF
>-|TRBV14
CASSHPQGGRDYEQYF
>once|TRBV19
CASSIGDGGRVKNIQYF
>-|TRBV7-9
CASSPPRGRDEQFF
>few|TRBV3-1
CASSQDVGPANEQFF
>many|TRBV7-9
CASSLAGAGGYTF
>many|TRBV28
CASSSGGNGYTF
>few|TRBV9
CASSPDASYEQYF
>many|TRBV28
CASSTLKLPNTEAFF
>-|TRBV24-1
CATSDLAPSTDTQYF
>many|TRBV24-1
CATSDPGTSGRETQYF
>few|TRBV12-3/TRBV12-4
CTSSFSGVQPQHF
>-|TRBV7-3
CASSLTAGPSYNEQFF
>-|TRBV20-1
CSARGDSDREPTEAFF
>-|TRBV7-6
CASSSLEEGSTDTQYF
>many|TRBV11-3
CASSHDRAGTQYF
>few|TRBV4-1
CASSPVILETQYF
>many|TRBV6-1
CASSRTSVTDTQYF
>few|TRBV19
CASSMAATPTYEQYF
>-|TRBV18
CASSPTTGGKVGQYF
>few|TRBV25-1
CASSEIGIHGGYTF
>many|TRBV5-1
CASSLTTMEGAYEQYF
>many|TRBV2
CATAITGASNTF
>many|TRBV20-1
CSARRAGETDTQYF
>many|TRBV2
CASMKGQAGELFF
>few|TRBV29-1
CSATGTAQETQYF
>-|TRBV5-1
CASSLWGQLGETQYF
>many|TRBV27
CASEFTDWLAYEQYF
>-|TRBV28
CASMASGAKETQYF
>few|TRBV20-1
CGARKRYNEQFF
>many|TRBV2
CASSDPGTATEAFF
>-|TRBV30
CAWSVVGGGTTKQYF
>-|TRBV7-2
CASRKGQLTGELFF
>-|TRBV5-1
CASSLVGVPGELFF
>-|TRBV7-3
CANSHTDREIRETQYF
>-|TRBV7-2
CASSLKHGQGQGQETQYF
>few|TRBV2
CASSAPLEGVTYNEQFF
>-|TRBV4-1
CASSMGLAGVYNEQFF
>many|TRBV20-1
CSVSGGAGAFF
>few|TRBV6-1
CASMWDSPYEQYF
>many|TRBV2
CASSDGGQYF
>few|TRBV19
CASTPGQDYNEQFF